This TCR beta chain appears in the sequencing data of a study of T cell responses to AZD1222 COVID-19 vaccine. On this clone: Its target is not known.

Study-level findings and limits: Baseline seropositives among AZD1222 recipients totaled only six. Following two doses of AZD1222, Spike-specific TCR breadth and depth rose.

The ends were cut back, 3 bases at V and 0 bases at J, with 9 bases in the middle. The CDR3 is made up of 15 amino acids. Germline values: CDR1 KGHDR, CDR2 SFDVKD. Sequencing was performed with immunoSEQ multiplex PCR; in TCRdb, only in-frame clones are kept and a portion is missing. The sample has 95,000 to 150,000 clones; roughly 89% are singletons. This receptor was identified in an adult in good health. This sample comprised peripheral blood, obtained on day 0 of AZD1222 vaccination. This rearrangement joins TRBV24-1 to TRBJ2-3; tentative D call: TRBD2 (5 bases). CDR3 sequence reads: CATSDPRTSTDTQYF. The CDR3 nucleotides read TGTGCCACCAGTGATCCGAGGACTAGCACAGATACGCAGTATTTT.